These 29 T cell receptor beta chains were all obtained from the same sample, sequenced in a study of PD-L1 blockade in urothelial cancer. This table comes from immunoSEQ multiplex PCR, and its TCRdb copy is limited to in-frame clones, with some not included. The data hold 48,000 or so clones, with 80% to 90% observed a single time. Time point given: peripheral blood 6 weeks after treatment start. This material consisted of PBMCs, taken around atezolizumab (anti-PD-L1) treatment. All receptors derive from an older man with urothelial cancer.

The chain is built from TRBV6-7 and TRBJ2-7; D is uncertain. TRBV6-7 falls under the ORF class, with uncertain function. The CDR3 covers 17 residues. V dropped 0 bases and J dropped 3 bases, with 18 bases sitting between them. This CDR3 reads CASSYSVASRAGYEQYF. The CDR3 DNA reads as TGTGCCAGCAGTTACTCTGTTGCGTCACGCGCCGGCTACGAGCAGTACTTC.

V usage is TRBV10-3 and J usage is TRBJ1-5, with D possibly TRBD1 on 5 matching bases. This CDR3 comprises 22 residues. Germline CDR1 ENHRY, CDR2 SYGVKD. Trimming left V 1 base short and J 0 bases short, with 28 bases between. Here the CDR3 DNA reads TGTGCCATCAGTGAGTGGGATAAAGGGGCTGGTTGGGGATGCTATAGCAATCAGCCCCAGCATTTT. Protein sequence: CAISEWDKGAGWGCYSNQPQHF.

The chain joins TRBV7-6 to TRBJ2-1; D gene unclear. Trimming took off 5 bases at V and 8 bases at J, with 13 bases between the two ends. This CDR3 has 13 residues. From germline, CDR1 is SGHVS and CDR2 FNYEAQ. This CDR3 reads CASSLLNADEQFF. The CDR3 DNA is TGTGCCAGCAGCCTTCTAAACGCGGATGAGCAGTTCTTC.

The sample holds a few counts of this clone. The J gene is TRBJ2-7, the V gene TRBV5-1; TRBD1 agrees at 10 bases. This CDR3 has 14 residues. V was pared by 4 bases and J by 2 bases, with 3 bases of the junction left unmatched. Germline CDR1 SGHRS, CDR2 YFSETQ. The CDR3: CASSQGQGPYEQYF. Written as DNA, the CDR3 is TGCGCCAGCAGCCAGGGACAGGGGCCCTACGAGCAGTACTTC.

This clone was recorded once. V usage is TRBV6-1 and J usage is TRBJ1-3, with TRBD1 matching over 8 bases. Germline trimming cut 7 bases from V and 4 bases from J; bases unmatched to any gene: 6. This CDR3 has 14 residues. Germline V lookup: CDR1 MNHNS, CDR2 SASEGT. The chain's CDR3 is CASTRGLEGNTIYF. CDR3 nucleotides: TGTGCCAGCACCAGGGGGCTCGAAGGAAACACCATATATTTT.

CDR3: CASSFGTGVESYEQYF. The CDR3 nucleotides read TGCGCCAGCAGCTTTGGTACAGGGGTTGAATCCTACGAGCAGTACTTC. The chain combines TRBV5-1 with TRBJ2-7; 7 positions agree with TRBD1. The V gene end was trimmed by 2 bases and the J gene end by 1 base; junction bases not matched to a gene: 9. CDR3 length: 16 residues. Germline V gene lookup returns CDR1 SGHRS and CDR2 YFSETQ.

This clone was recorded once. This chain joins TRBV5-4 and TRBJ2-7; tentatively, D is TRBD2 (5 bases). This CDR3 comprises 17 residues. V lost 0 bases to trimming and J lost 3 bases, with 19 bases between them. Germline CDR1 is SGHNT and CDR2 is YYREEE (reference sequence). The CDR3 DNA follows: TGTGCCAGCAGCTTGGGAGGGTTGGCCGGGAAAATCTACGAGCAGTACTTC. Its protein product is CASSLGGLAGKIYEQYF.

The chain has TRBV28 and TRBJ1-5; 9 bases are a match to TRBD1. Germline trimming cut 5 bases from V and 4 bases from J; bases unmatched to any gene: 6. This CDR3 contains 15 residues. The V gene's germline CDR1 is MDHEN and CDR2 SYDVKM. The CDR3 protein is CASSATGGVNQPQHF. CDR3 sequence (DNA): TGTGCCAGCAGTGCGACAGGGGGGGTTAATCAGCCCCAGCATTTT.

This clone was seen only once. V and J are TRBV7-9 and TRBJ2-3, with TRBD2 matching over 13 bases. Germline-derived CDR1 and CDR2 are SEHNR and FQNEAQ (reference sequence). J lost 9 bases, V lost 6 bases, and 6 bases had no gene match. This CDR3 is built from 14 residues. In DNA, the CDR3 is TGTGCCAGCAGTTGGACTAGCGGGAGTAACACGCAGTATTTT. Translation: CASSWTSGSNTQYF.

The chain joins TRBV27 to TRBJ2-7; 7 bases are a match to TRBD1. CDR1 and CDR2 from the germline V gene are MNHEY and SMNVEV (reference sequence). The CDR3 contains 14 residues. The trim removed 3 bases at V and 5 bases at J, leaving 7 bases unmatched. The chain's CDR3 is CASSFRQGDDEQYF. CDR3 coding DNA: TGTGCCAGCAGTTTTAGACAGGGTGACGACGAGCAGTACTTC.

The gene calls are TRBV6-6 and TRBJ2-2; TRBD2 is a possible D gene (6 bases). The CDR3 has 11 amino acids. Germline lookup yields CDR1 MNHNY and CDR2 SVGAGI (reference sequence). Trimming pared 7 bases from V and 8 bases from J, leaving 8 bases between. The CDR3 reads CASKRVGELFF. CDR3 coding DNA: TGTGCCAGCAAGCGGGTAGGGGAGCTGTTTTTT.

The chain recombines TRBV11-2 with TRBJ1-1; tentatively, D is TRBD1 (5 bases). Germline V gene sequence: CDR1 SGHAT, CDR2 FQNNGV. V dropped 5 bases and J dropped 1 base, with 11 bases sitting between them. The CDR3 covers 14 residues. The CDR3 spells CASSQTRGNTEAFF. The CDR3 DNA reads as TGTGCCAGCAGCCAGACAAGGGGGAACACTGAAGCTTTCTTT.

The V gene is TRBV5-1, the J gene TRBJ1-1; D unclear. CDR1 SGHRS and CDR2 YFSETQ come from the germline V gene. Trimming pared 3 bases from V and 9 bases from J, leaving 12 bases between. This CDR3 has 12 residues. CDR3 coding DNA: TGCGCCAGCAGCTCAGGAGGCAGCAAAGCTTTCTTT. It encodes CASSSGGSKAFF. Looking up the rest from reference TRBV5-1 and TRBJ1-1 gives the full variable domain: KAGVTQTPRYLIKTRGQQVTLSCSPISGHRSVSWYQQTPGQGLQFLFEYFSETQRNKGNFPGRFSGRQFSNSRSEMNVSTLELGDSALYLCASSSGGSKAFFGQGTRLTVV.

The chain recombines TRBV28 with TRBJ1-1, with 10 bases aligning to TRBD1. The CDR3 runs 18 residues. V dropped 4 bases and J dropped 1; count of bases not matched to a gene: 12. CDR1 MDHEN and CDR2 SYDVKM come from the germline V gene. The CDR3 DNA reads TGTGCCAGCAGTTCGAATTTGGACAGGGGGTCGGGGAACACTGAAGCTTTCTTT. This codes for CASSSNLDRGSGNTEAFF. Drawing the rest from reference TRBV28 and TRBJ1-1, the complete variable domain is DVKVTQSSRYLVKRTGEKVFLECVQDMDHENMFWYRQDPGLGLRLIYFSYDVKMKEKGDIPEGYSVSREKKERFSLILESASTNQTSMYLCASSSNLDRGSGNTEAFFGQGTRLTVV.

V usage is TRBV28 and J usage is TRBJ2-1; the match to TRBD2 covers 8 bases. This CDR3 has 13 residues. Germline V CDR1 and CDR2: MDHEN, SYDVKM. Trimming cost V 7 bases and J 8 bases; bases outside gene matches: 7. As DNA, the CDR3 is TGTGCCAGCAAGACTAGCGTGAGCGATGAGCAGTTCTTC. Its translation: CASKTSVSDEQFF.

V gene TRBV15 combines with J gene TRBJ2-6; D gene uncertain. In germline, CDR1 is LNHNV, CDR2 YYDKDF (reference sequence). V was pared by 5 bases and J by 2 bases, with 13 bases between. This CDR3 spans 16 amino acids. The CDR3 bases are TGTGCCACCAGCGTTCTCTTAGCTCCTGGGGCCAACGTCCTGACTTTC. Translation: CATSVLLAPGANVLTF.

CDR3 in DNA: TGTGCCAGTACAGGGGATGGGAGCTCCTACAATGAGCAGTTCTTC. This encodes CASTGDGSSYNEQFF. This chain joins TRBV19 and TRBJ2-1, with D perhaps TRBD1 (6 bases). Trimming removed 7 bases from V and 0 bases from J, with 13 bases in between. This CDR3 is 15 amino acids long. Germline lookup yields CDR1 LNHDA and CDR2 SQIVND (reference sequence).

This clone came up once. The rearrangement joins TRBV18 to TRBJ1-1; TRBD1 aligns across 8 bases. Trimming at V came to 3 bases and at J to 0 bases, leaving 6 bases not matched to a gene. CDR3 length equals 16 residues. CDR1 and CDR2 (germline): KGHSH, LQKENI. DNA of the CDR3: TGTGCCAGCTCACCGCAGGGGGCGGAGGTGAACACTGAAGCTTTCTTT. The encoded protein is CASSPQGAEVNTEAFF.

The chain links TRBV6-1 to TRBJ2-7; 9 bases are a match to TRBD2. CDR1 is MNHNS and CDR2 is SASEGT in the germline V gene. There are 15 residues in the CDR3. After removal of 0 bases from V and 5 bases from J, the junction contained 5 bases not matched to a gene. Here the CDR3 reads CASSEASGSSHEQYF. The CDR3 DNA reads TGTGCCAGCAGTGAAGCTAGCGGGAGTTCCCACGAGCAGTACTTC.

The chain employs TRBV10-3 and TRBJ2-7; 9 bases agree with TRBD1. The V gene's germline CDR1 is ENHRY and CDR2 SYGVKD. The CDR3 has 14 residues. V was pared by 6 bases and J by 4 bases, with 7 bases of the junction left unmatched. The CDR3 region is CAISSGTGHYEQYF. In nucleotides, the CDR3 is TGTGCCATCAGCTCCGGGACAGGGCATTACGAGCAGTACTTC.

The chain is built from TRBV10-3 and TRBJ1-2; D is ambiguous. This CDR3 spans 13 amino acids. V shed 0 bases and J shed 5 bases, with 7 bases lying between them. CDR1 is ENHRY and CDR2 is SYGVKD in the germline V gene. CDR3: CAISESGGYGYTF. CDR3 nucleotides: TGTGCCATCAGTGAGTCTGGCGGGTATGGCTACACCTTC.

The V gene is TRBV18, the J gene TRBJ2-7, with a tentative D call TRBD2 (6 bases). V was pared by 3 bases and J by 6 bases, with 15 bases between. The CDR3 has 14 amino acids. CDR1 KGHSH and CDR2 LQKENI come from the germline V gene. CDR3: CASSPSGRGGEQYF. DNA of the CDR3: TGTGCCAGCTCACCGTCCGGGAGAGGCGGCGAGCAGTACTTC.

The chain is built from TRBV10-1 and TRBJ1-3; D unresolved. Trimming removed 10 bases from V and 4 bases from J, with 14 bases in between. The CDR3 sequence is 13 residues long. In germline, CDR1 is WNHNN, CDR2 SYGVQD (reference sequence). CDR3 residues: CATSLTAGNTIYF. CDR3 in DNA: TGCGCCACCAGCCTTACAGCAGGAAACACCATATATTTT.

J is TRBJ1-2 and V is TRBV18; a possible D gene is TRBD1 (5 bases). Per germline, CDR1 KGHSH and CDR2 LQKENI. There are 12 residues in the CDR3. V gave up 2 bases and J gave up 4 bases, with 5 bases separating them. The CDR3 DNA reads TGTGCCAGCTCACCAGACAGCTATGGCTACACCTTC. Encoded protein: CASSPDSYGYTF.

The genes are TRBV6-1 and TRBJ1-3; D is perhaps TRBD1 (5 bases). CDR1 is MNHNS, CDR2 SASEGT, per germline. Between the trimmed V and J ends, which lost 2 bases and 9 bases, there was a span of 17 bases. This CDR3 has 15 amino acids. CDR3 DNA sequence: TGTGCCAGCAGTGAAAGAGGTCAGGGATGGAGCACCATATATTTT. Encoded protein: CASSERGQGWSTIYF.

The chain uses TRBV15 and TRBJ2-3, with D tentatively TRBD2 (6 bases). The length of the CDR3 is 15 residues. The germline V and J ends were trimmed by 0 bases and 5 bases, with 12 bases remaining between them. Per the germline V gene, CDR1 is LNHNV and CDR2 is YYDKDF (reference sequence). CDR3: CATSRDHMGGDTQYF. In DNA, the CDR3 is TGTGCCACCAGCAGAGATCATATGGGGGGAGATACGCAGTATTTT.

The rearrangement uses TRBV5-1 and TRBJ2-5; TRBD1 or TRBD2 may be the D gene (7 bases each). The germline V and J ends were trimmed by 4 bases and 4 bases, with 14 bases remaining between them. The CDR3 contains 14 residues. Germline V lookup: CDR1 SGHRS, CDR2 YFSETQ. CDR3 residues: CASSLGGGTETQYF. CDR3 nucleotide sequence: TGCGCCAGCAGCCTGGGAGGGGGCACAGAGACCCAGTACTTC.

J is TRBJ2-7 and V is TRBV19; D may be TRBD2 (5 bases). Germline-derived CDR1 and CDR2 are LNHDA and SQIVND (reference sequence). This CDR3 has 12 amino acids. Trimming stripped 5 bases from V and 6 bases from J, with 11 bases between. The DNA for the CDR3 is TGTGCCAGTAGTCTTCGGGGTCGCGAGCAGTACTTC. Translated, it gives CASSLRGREQYF. The full variable domain, in which reference TRBV19 and TRBJ2-7 provide the parts outside the CDR3, is DGGITQSPKYLFRKEGQNVTLSCEQNLNHDAMYWYRQDPGQGLRLIYYSQIVNDFQKGDIAEGYSVSREKKESFPLTVTSAQKNPTAFYLCASSLRGREQYFGPGTRLTVT.

This chain uses TRBV19 with TRBJ2-5; the D gene is possibly TRBD1 (5 bases). Germline V gene lookup returns CDR1 LNHDA and CDR2 SQIVND (reference sequence). There are 13 residues in the CDR3. Trimming cost V 0 bases and J 5 bases, with 7 bases left between them. CDR3 sequence: CASSIEPGETQYF. DNA for the CDR3: TGTGCCAGTAGTATAGAACCAGGGGAGACCCAGTACTTC.